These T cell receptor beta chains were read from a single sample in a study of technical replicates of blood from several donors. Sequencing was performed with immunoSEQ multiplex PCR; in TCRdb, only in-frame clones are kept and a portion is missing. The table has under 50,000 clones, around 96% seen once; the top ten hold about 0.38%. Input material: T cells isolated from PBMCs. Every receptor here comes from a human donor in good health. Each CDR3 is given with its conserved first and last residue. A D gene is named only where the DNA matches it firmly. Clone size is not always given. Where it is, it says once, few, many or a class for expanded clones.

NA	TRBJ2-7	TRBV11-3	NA	TGTGCCAGTCTTCAGGCCTCTCCCTACGAGCAGTACTTC	CASLQASPYEQYF
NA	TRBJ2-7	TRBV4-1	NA	TGCGCCAGCAGCCAAGGAGGCGAACCGTACTACGAGCAGTACTTC	CASSQGGEPYYEQYF
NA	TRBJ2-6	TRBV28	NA	TGTGCCAGCGGGACACACTCTGGGGCCAACGTCCTGACTTTC	CASGTHSGANVLTF
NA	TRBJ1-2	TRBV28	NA	TGTGCCAGCCTCCAGGGAGGACTAACTGGCTACACCTTC	CASLQGGLTGYTF
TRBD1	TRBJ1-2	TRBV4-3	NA	TGCGCCAGCAGCGTCGGACAGGGGGCGCCGGACTATGGCTACACCTTC	CASSVGQGAPDYGYTF
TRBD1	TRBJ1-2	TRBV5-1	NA	TGCGCCAGCAGCCATCGGACAGGGTATGGCTACACCTTC	CASSHRTGYGYTF
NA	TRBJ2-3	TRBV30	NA	TGTGCCTGGAGTGTACTAAGAGGGGATACGCAGTATTTT	CAWSVLRGDTQYF
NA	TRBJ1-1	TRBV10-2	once	TGCGCCAGCAGTGAAAGGGCGGGGGCTTTCTTT	CASSERAGAFF
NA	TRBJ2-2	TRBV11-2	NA	TGTGCCAGCAGCTTCAGTAGCACAACCGGGGAGCTGTTTTTT	CASSFSSTTGELFF
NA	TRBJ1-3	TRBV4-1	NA	TGCGCCAGCAGCCAAGAGGCCACCGTTCTTACTGGAAACACCATATATTTT	CASSQEATVLTGNTIYF
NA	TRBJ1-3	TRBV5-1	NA	TGCGCCAGCAGCTTGTATACAGCTGGAAACACCATATATTTT	CASSLYTAGNTIYF
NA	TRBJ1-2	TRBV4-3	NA	TGCGCCAGCAGCCAAGATTCGGGAGGTCTCTATGGCTACACCTTC	CASSQDSGGLYGYTF
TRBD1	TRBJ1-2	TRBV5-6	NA	TGTGCCAGCAGTTACGGGACAGGGGGTACAGGGGGCTACACCTTC	CASSYGTGGTGGYTF
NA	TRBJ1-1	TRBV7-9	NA	TGTGCCAGCAGCGGGGACTGGGGGACTGAAGCTTTCTTT	CASSGDWGTEAFF
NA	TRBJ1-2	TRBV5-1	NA	TGCGCCAGCGGCACAGGATCTAACTATGGCTACACCTTC	CASGTGSNYGYTF
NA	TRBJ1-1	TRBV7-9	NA	TGTGCCAGCAGCTTTTTTAGGGGCAGACTTGATCTGAACACTGAAGCTTTCTTT	CASSFFRGRLDLNTEAFF
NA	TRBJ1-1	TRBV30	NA	TGTGCCTGGAGTGTAAAGTACGGGGAGGACACTGAAGCTTTCTTT	CAWSVKYGEDTEAFF
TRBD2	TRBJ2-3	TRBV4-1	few	TGCGCCAGCAGCCGACGACTAGCGGGAGATACAGATACGCAGTATTTT	CASSRRLAGDTDTQYF
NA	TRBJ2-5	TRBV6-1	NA	TGTGCCAGCAGGGACTGGATTACCCAGTACTTC	CASRDWITQYF
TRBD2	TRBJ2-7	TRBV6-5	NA	TGTGCCAGCAGTTACGGAGCGGGAGGGCTATACGAGCAGTACTTC	CASSYGAGGLYEQYF
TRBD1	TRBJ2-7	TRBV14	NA	TGTGCCAGCAGCCAAGTTAATAAGGACAGGGCTCCTCTTCCCTACGAGCAGTACTTC	CASSQVNKDRAPLPYEQYF
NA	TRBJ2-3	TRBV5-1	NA	TGCGCCAGCTGTTCAATAGAACCTAGCACAGATACGCAGTATTTT	CASCSIEPSTDTQYF
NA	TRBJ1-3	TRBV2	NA	TGTGCCAGCACCCCCACCGGGACTCGAAAGGAGACCATATATTTT	CASTPTGTRKETIYF
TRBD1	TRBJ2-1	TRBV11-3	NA	TGTGCCAGCAGCCTCCGACAGGGTTTGGTCGGCTACAATGAGCAGTTCTTC	CASSLRQGLVGYNEQFF
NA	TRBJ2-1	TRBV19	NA	TGTGCCAGTAGTATCGAGGCGGTTATCTACAATGAGCAGTTCTTC	CASSIEAVIYNEQFF
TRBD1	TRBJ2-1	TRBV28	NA	TGTGCCAGCAGTTTCTGGACAGGGGGCCATCGAAATGATTACAATGAGCAGTTCTTC	CASSFWTGGHRNDYNEQFF
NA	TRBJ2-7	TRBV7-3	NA	TGTGCCAGCAGCTTAGAGGACTCCTACGAGCAGTACTTC	CASSLEDSYEQYF
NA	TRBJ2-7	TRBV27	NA	TGTGCCAGCAGTTTCGGGGACGAGCAGTACTTC	CASSFGDEQYF
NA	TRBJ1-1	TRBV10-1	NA	TGCGCCAGCAGAACAGGGTTGGACACTGAAGCTTTCTTT	CASRTGLDTEAFF
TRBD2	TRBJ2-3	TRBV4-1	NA	TGCGCCAGCAGCCAGGACGGGGGGTCAACAGATACGCAGTATTTT	CASSQDGGSTDTQYF
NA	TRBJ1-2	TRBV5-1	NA	TGCGCCAGCAGCCCGGACAGAAACTATGGCTACACCTTC	CASSPDRNYGYTF
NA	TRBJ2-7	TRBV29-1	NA	TGCAGCGTTGAAGAGGTTGGCAGGCGCTCCTACGAGCAGTACTTC	CSVEEVGRRSYEQYF
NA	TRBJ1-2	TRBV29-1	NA	TGCAGCGTTGATGGGGCAATTAACTATGGCTACACCTTC	CSVDGAINYGYTF
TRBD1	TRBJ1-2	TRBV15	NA	TGTGCCACCAGCAGAACCGGGACAGGGGAACATGGCTACACCTTC	CATSRTGTGEHGYTF
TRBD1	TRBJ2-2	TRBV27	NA	TGTGCCAGCAGTCCCATCTCAGGGGGAAAGGGCACCGGGGAGCTGTTTTTT	CASSPISGGKGTGELFF
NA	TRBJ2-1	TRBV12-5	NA	TGTGCTAGTGGTTTGTTTGGAGGTGGACCCTACAATGAGCAGTTCTTC	CASGLFGGGPYNEQFF
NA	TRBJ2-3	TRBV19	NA	TGTGCCAGTAGCGCACAAGACACTTTCCTGACGGATACGCAGTATTTT	CASSAQDTFLTDTQYF
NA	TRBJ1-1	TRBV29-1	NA	TGCAGCGTTAGTCGGGCACAGGGTAGAGACACTGAAGCTTTCTTT	CSVSRAQGRDTEAFF
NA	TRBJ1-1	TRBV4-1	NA	TGCGCCAGCAGCCAAGGTGCTCGGGATAACACTGAAGCTTTCTTT	CASSQGARDNTEAFF
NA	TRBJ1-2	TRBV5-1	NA	TGCGCCAGCAGCTTGGGGCGGGAGCATCTGAACTATGGCTACACCTTC	CASSLGREHLNYGYTF
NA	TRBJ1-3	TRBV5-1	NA	TGCGCCAGCAGCTTCCGGGGGGACTCTGGAAACACCATATATTTT	CASSFRGDSGNTIYF
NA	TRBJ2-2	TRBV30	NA	TGTGCCTGGAGTCCTGTGACCGGGGAGCTGTTTTTT	CAWSPVTGELFF
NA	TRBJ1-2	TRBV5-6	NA	TGTGCCAGCAGCACAGACTATGGCTACACCTTC	CASSTDYGYTF
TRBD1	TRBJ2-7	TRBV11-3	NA	TGTGCCAGCAGCACACAGGGGGCAATCTACGAGCAGTACTTC	CASSTQGAIYEQYF
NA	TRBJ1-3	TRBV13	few	TGTGCCAGCAGCGACAGAACCTCTGGAAACACCATATATTTT	CASSDRTSGNTIYF
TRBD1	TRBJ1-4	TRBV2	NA	TGTGCCAGCAGTGCCCAGGGACAGGCTAATGAAAAACTGTTTTTT	CASSAQGQANEKLFF
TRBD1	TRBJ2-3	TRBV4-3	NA	TGCGCCAGCAGCCTAGGCAGAGGGGGCCACACAGATACGCAGTATTTT	CASSLGRGGHTDTQYF
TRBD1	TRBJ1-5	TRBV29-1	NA	TGCAGCGTTGAAGGAGGGGGCGATCAGCCCCAGCATTTT	CSVEGGGDQPQHF
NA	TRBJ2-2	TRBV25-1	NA	TGTGCCAGCAGTGAAGCAGGGAAGAACACCGGGGAGCTGTTTTTT	CASSEAGKNTGELFF
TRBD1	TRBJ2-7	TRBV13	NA	TGTGCCAGCACCCTGGGACAGGGGAGGGCCTACGAGCAGTACTTC	CASTLGQGRAYEQYF
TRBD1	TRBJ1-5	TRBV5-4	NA	TGTGCCAGCAGCTTGGACAGGGGGCAGCCCCAGCATTTT	CASSLDRGQPQHF
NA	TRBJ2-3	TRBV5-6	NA	TGTGCCAGCAGCTCATTAGGGGTCCGAAGCACAGATACGCAGTATTTT	CASSSLGVRSTDTQYF